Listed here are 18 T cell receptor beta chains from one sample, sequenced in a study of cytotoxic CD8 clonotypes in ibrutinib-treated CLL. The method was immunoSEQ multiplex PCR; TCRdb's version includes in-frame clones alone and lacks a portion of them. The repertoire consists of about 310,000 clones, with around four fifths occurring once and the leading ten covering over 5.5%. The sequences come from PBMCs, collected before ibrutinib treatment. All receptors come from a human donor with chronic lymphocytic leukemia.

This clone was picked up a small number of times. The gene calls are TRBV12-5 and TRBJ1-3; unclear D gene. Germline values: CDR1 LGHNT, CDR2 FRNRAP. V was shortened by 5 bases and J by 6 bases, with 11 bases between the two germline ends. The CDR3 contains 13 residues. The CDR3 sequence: CASGPRGENTIYF. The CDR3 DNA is TGTGCTAGTGGTCCGCGGGGTGAAAACACCATATATTTT.

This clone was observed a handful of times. The CDR3 spells CASSFMSSYNEQFF. In DNA form, the CDR3 reads TGTGCCAGCAGTTTTATGAGTAGTTACAATGAGCAGTTCTTC. This chain joins TRBV28 and TRBJ2-1; D gene unclear. Germline CDR1 and CDR2: MDHEN and SYDVKM. This CDR3 comprises 14 residues. V was pared by 3 bases and J by 4 bases, with 10 bases between. The whole variable domain, filled in from reference TRBV28 and TRBJ2-1, reads DVKVTQSSRYLVKRTGEKVFLECVQDMDHENMFWYRQDPGLGLRLIYFSYDVKMKEKGDIPEGYSVSREKKERFSLILESASTNQTSMYLCASSFMSSYNEQFFGPGTRLTVL.

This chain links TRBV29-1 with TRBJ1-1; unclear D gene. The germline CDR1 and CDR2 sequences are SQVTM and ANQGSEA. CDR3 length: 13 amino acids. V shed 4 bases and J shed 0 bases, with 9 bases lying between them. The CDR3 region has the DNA TGCAGCGTTGTCGGCCAGGTGAACACTGAAGCTTTCTTT. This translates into CSVVGQVNTEAFF.

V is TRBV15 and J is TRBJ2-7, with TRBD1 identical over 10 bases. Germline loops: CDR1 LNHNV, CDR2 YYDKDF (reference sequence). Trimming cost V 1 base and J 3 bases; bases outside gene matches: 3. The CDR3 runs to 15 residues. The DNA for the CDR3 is TGTGCCACCAGCAGAGTCCGGGACAGGGGCTACGAGCAGTACTTC. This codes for CATSRVRDRGYEQYF.

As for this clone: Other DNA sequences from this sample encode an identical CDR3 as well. Written as DNA, the CDR3 is TGCAGTGCCAAGGACAGCTACGAGCAGTACTTC. Protein: CSAKDSYEQYF. V is TRBV20-1 and J is TRBJ2-7, with a possible D match to TRBD1 (6 bases). V lost 6 bases and J 3 bases, leaving 9 bases between the germline ends. The CDR3 sequence is 11 residues long. The germline V gene has CDR1 DFQATT and CDR2 SNEGSKA (reference sequence).

The CDR3 spells CASSQGMSSGNTIYF. DNA of the CDR3: TGTGCCAGCAGCCAAGGCATGAGCTCTGGAAACACCATATATTTT. The rearrangement joins TRBV14 to TRBJ1-3; D is uncertain. CDR3 length: 15 amino acids. V was clipped by 1 base and J by 0 bases, with 7 bases between them. The germline gives CDR1 SGHDN, CDR2 FVKESK. Full variable domain (rest looked up from reference TRBV14 and TRBJ1-3): EAGVTQFPSHSVIEKGQTVTLRCDPISGHDNLYWYRRVMGKEIKFLLHFVKESKQDESGMPNNRFLAERTGGTYSTLKVQPAELEDSGVYFCASSQGMSSGNTIYFGEGSWLTVV.

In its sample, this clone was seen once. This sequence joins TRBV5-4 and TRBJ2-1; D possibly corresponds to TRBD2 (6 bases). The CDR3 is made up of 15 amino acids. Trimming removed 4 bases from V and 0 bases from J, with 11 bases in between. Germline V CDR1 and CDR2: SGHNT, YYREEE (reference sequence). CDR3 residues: CASSVTSSSYNEQFF. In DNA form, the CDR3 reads TGTGCCAGCAGCGTTACTAGCTCCTCCTACAATGAGCAGTTCTTC.

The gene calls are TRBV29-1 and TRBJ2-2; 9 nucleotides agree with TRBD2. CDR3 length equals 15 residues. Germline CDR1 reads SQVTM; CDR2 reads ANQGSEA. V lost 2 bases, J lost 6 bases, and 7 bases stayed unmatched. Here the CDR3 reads CSVELLAGRPGELFF. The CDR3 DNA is TGCAGCGTTGAACTGCTAGCGGGAAGGCCCGGGGAGCTGTTTTTT.

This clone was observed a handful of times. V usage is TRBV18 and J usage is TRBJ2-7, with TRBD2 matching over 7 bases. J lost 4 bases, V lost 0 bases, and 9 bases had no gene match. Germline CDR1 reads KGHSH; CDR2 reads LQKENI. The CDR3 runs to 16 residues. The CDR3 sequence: CASSPPDQAREYEQYF. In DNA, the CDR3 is TGTGCCAGCTCACCACCGGATCAAGCGCGGGAGTACGAGCAGTACTTC.

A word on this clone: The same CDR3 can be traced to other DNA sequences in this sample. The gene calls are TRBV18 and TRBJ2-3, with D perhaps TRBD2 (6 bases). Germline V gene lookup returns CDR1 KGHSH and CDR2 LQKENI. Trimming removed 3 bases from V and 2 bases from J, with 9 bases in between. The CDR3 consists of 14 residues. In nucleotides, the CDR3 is TGTGCCAGCTCACCGGGACTTTCCACAGATACGCAGTATTTT. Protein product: CASSPGLSTDTQYF.

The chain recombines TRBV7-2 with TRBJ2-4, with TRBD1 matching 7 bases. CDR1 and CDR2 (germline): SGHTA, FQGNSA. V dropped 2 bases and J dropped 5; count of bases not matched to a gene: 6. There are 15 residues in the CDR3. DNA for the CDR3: TGTGCCAGCAGCTTACAGACAGGGTTAGAAAACATTCAGTACTTC. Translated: CASSLQTGLENIQYF.

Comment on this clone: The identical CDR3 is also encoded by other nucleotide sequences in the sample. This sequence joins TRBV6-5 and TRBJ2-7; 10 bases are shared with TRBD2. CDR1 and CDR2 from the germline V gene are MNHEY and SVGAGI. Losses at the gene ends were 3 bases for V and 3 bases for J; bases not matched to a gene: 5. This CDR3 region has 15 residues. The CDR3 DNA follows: TGTGCCAGCAGTTATTCGAGCGGGAGGGGCTACGAGCAGTACTTC. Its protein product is CASSYSSGRGYEQYF.

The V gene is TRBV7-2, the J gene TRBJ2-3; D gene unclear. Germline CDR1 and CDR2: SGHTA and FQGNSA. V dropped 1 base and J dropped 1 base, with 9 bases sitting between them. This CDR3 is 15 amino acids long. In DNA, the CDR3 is TGTGCCAGCAGCTTAGGTGCCTACGGCACAGATACGCAGTATTTT. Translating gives CASSLGAYGTDTQYF.

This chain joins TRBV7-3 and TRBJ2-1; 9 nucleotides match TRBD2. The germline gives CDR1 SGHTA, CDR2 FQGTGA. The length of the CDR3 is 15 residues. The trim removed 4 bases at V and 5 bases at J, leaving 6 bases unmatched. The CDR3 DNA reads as TGTGCCAGCAGCTACGGACTAGCGCCAAACAATGAGCAGTTCTTC. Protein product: CASSYGLAPNNEQFF.

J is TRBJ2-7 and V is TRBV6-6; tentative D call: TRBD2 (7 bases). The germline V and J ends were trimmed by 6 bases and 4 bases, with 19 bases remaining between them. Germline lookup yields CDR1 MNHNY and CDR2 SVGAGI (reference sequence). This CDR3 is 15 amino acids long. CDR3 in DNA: TGTGCCAGCAGGGGAACGGGGGAGGGGGGATACGAGCAGTACTTC. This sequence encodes CASRGTGEGGYEQYF.

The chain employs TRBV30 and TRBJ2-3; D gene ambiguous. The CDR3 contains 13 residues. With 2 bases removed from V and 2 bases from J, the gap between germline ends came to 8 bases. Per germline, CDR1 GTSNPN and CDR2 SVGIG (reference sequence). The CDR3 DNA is TGTGCCTGGAGTCCACCGGACACAGATACGCAGTATTTT. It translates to CAWSPPDTDTQYF.

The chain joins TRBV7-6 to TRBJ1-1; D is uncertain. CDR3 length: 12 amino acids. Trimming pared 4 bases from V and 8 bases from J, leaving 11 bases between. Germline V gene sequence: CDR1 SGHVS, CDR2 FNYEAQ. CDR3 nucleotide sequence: TGTGCCAGCAGCTCTGCGGGTCTCGAAGCTTTCTTT. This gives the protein CASSSAGLEAFF.

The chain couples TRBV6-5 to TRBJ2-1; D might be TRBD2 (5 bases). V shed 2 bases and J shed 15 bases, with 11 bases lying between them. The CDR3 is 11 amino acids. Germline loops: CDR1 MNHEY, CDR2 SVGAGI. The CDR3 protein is CASSYASLLFF. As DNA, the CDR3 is TGTGCCAGCAGTTACGCTAGCTTACTGTTCTTC.